Listed below are T cell receptor beta chains from one sample, sequenced in a study of blood T cell repertoires in COVID-19. Repertoires were generated with immunoSEQ multiplex PCR, while TCRdb's copy carries only in-frame clones and drops some. Altogether some 150,000 clones are present, roughly nine tenths being singletons, with the ten largest covering around 14%. The sequenced sample consisted of peripheral blood. These receptors originate from a woman between 35 and 50 years old with acute or convalescent COVID-19. CDR3s include the opening cysteine and the closing phenylalanine or tryptophan. Each record gives: clone size, J gene, V gene, D gene, CDR3 DNA, CDR3 protein. A D gene is named only where the DNA matches it firmly. The listing skips clone size in some rows; elsewhere it reads once, few, many or a size class.

>.|TRBJ2-3|TRBV5-1|TRBD2
TGCGCCAGCAGCCTAATAGCGGGAAGCACAGATACGCAGTATTTT
CASSLIAGSTDTQYF
>.|TRBJ2-3|TRBV2|TRBD2
TGTGCCAGCATGCGCGGGGGGGCCGAAGATACGCAGTATTTT
CASMRGGAEDTQYF
>.|TRBJ2-3|TRBV19|TRBD2
TGTGCCAGTAGTCCCTCCCTAGCGGGGGGGCTCGGAGATACGCAGTATTTT
CASSPSLAGGLGDTQYF
>.|TRBJ1-6|TRBV4-2|.
TGTGCCAGCAGCCAAGGTTCCGGGCGGGGGGGAGACAATAATTCACCCCTCCACTTT
CASSQGSGRGGDNNSPLHF
>.|TRBJ2-7|TRBV30|.
TGTGCCTGGAGCCCGAACTCGTACGAGCAGTACTTC
CAWSPNSYEQYF
>.|TRBJ2-7|TRBV27|.
TGTGCCAGCAGTTTATCCCCCGACAGTAGGTACGAGCAGTACTTC
CASSLSPDSRYEQYF
>.|TRBJ2-7|TRBV18|TRBD1
TGTGCCAGCTCACCACAGTCTGGAGGACAGGGTTACGAGCAGTACTTC
CASSPQSGGQGYEQYF
>.|TRBJ2-7|TRBV7-2|TRBD2
TGTGCCAGCAGCCTAGAGACGGGACTAGCGGCGAGGGAGCAGTACTTC
CASSLETGLAAREQYF
>once|TRBJ2-2|TRBV11-3|TRBD2
TGTGCCAGCAGCTTCTCAGCTAGCGGGAGGGGACGCACCGGGGAGCTGTTTTTT
CASSFSASGRGRTGELFF
>.|TRBJ2-3|TRBV18|TRBD1
TGTGCCAGCTCACCGCTACAGGGGGCTAGCACAGATACGCAGTATTTT
CASSPLQGASTDTQYF
>.|TRBJ2-2|TRBV6-5|.
TGTGCCAGCAGACCGGGACTCGGATACACCGGGGAGCTGTTTTTT
CASRPGLGYTGELFF
>.|TRBJ2-1|TRBV5-1|TRBD2
TGCGCCAGCTCCGAAAGCCCAGCGGGAGGTTACAATGAGCAGTTCTTC
CASSESPAGGYNEQFF
>.|TRBJ2-7|TRBV7-9|TRBD2
TGTGCCAGCAGCTTAGCGGTGCCTAGCGGCTATTCCTACGAGCAGTACTTC
CASSLAVPSGYSYEQYF
>.|TRBJ2-2|TRBV2|TRBD1
TGTGCCGGAGGACAGGCGAACACCGGGGAGCTGTTTTTT
CAGGQANTGELFF
>.|TRBJ2-1|TRBV28|.
TGTGCCAGCAGCCGGAGACGGAGCTCCTACAATGAGCAGTTCTTC
CASSRRRSSYNEQFF
>.|TRBJ2-3|TRBV24-1|TRBD2
TGTGCCACCAGTGCTCGAGCGGGGGGGCGAACAGATACGCAGTATTTT
CATSARAGGRTDTQYF
>.|TRBJ1-4|TRBV6-4|TRBD1
TGTGCCAGCAGTTTCAACAGGGGGGAAAAACTGTTTTTT
CASSFNRGEKLFF
>once|TRBJ2-7|TRBV6-5|TRBD1
TGTGCCAGCAGACGGGACAGGAATCTCGAGCAGTACTTC
CASRRDRNLEQYF
>.|TRBJ2-5|TRBV19|.
TGTGCCAGTAGTATCACTAGTTGGCAAGAGACCCAGTACTTC
CASSITSWQETQYF
>.|TRBJ1-4|TRBV4-1|.
TGCGCCAGCAGCCAAGATACAGGGTGGGCTGAAAAACTGTTTTTT
CASSQDTGWAEKLFF
>.|TRBJ1-6|TRBV9|TRBD1
TGTGCCAGCAGCGGGAGGACAGGGAGGGGGAATTCACCCCTCCACTTT
CASSGRTGRGNSPLHF
>.|TRBJ2-7|TRBV7-2|.
TGTGCCAGCAGCTTAGTCAGGGGGGCCTCCTACGAGCAGTACTTC
CASSLVRGASYEQYF
>.|TRBJ1-3|TRBV9|.
TGTGCCAGCAGCGTAGGAAACGCCGGGAGCTCTGGAAACACCATATATTTT
CASSVGNAGSSGNTIYF
>.|TRBJ2-1|TRBV7-2|.
TGTGCCAGCAGCTTAGGACAATACAATGAGCAGTTCTTC
CASSLGQYNEQFF
>.|TRBJ2-2|TRBV5-1|TRBD2
TGCGCCAGCAGCCCCGGGACTAGCGGGGGTCACACCGGGGAGCTGTTTTTT
CASSPGTSGGHTGELFF
>.|TRBJ2-3|TRBV9|TRBD2
TGTGCCAGCAGCGTTAGCGGGAGCACAGATACGCAGTATTTT
CASSVSGSTDTQYF
>.|TRBJ2-5|TRBV4-1|TRBD1
TGCGCCAGCAGCCGGTTGACAGGGGGTGAGACCCAGTACTTC
CASSRLTGGETQYF
>.|TRBJ1-2|TRBV2|TRBD1
TGTGCCAGCATCGGGACAGGGGACCTCTATGGCTACACCTTC
CASIGTGDLYGYTF
>few|TRBJ1-1|TRBV7-3|.
TGTGCCAGCAGCGGGTGTGAGGGCGAGAACACTGAAGCTTTCTTT
CASSGCEGENTEAFF
>.|TRBJ2-3|TRBV9|.
TGTGCCAGCAGCGTAGAAGGACCGGGGGTTAGCACAGATACGCAGTATTTT
CASSVEGPGVSTDTQYF
>.|TRBJ1-1|TRBV9|TRBD1
TGTGCCAGCAGCGAACGTCCGACAGGGCGCACTGAAGCTTTCTTT
CASSERPTGRTEAFF
>.|TRBJ2-1|TRBV6-4|TRBD1
TGTGCCAGCAGTGAGTTTCCTGGGACAGGGAGGTACAATGAGCAGTTCTTC
CASSEFPGTGRYNEQFF